Following are 28 T cell receptor beta chains from one sample sequenced in a study of blood T cell repertoires in COVID-19. Profiled with immunoSEQ multiplex PCR; TCRdb holds only in-frame clones, not every one. The table lists under 300,000 clones, more than 65% of them singletons. The sequenced sample consisted of PBMCs or T cells enriched from blood (not recorded which). The origin of the receptors is a man between 50 and 59 years old who had recovered from COVID-19.

This rearrangement joins TRBV4-3 to TRBJ2-5; D possibly corresponds to TRBD1 (6 bases). Germline lookup yields CDR1 LGHNA and CDR2 YSLEER. V was cut by 3 bases and J by 5 bases, with 13 bases left in between. The CDR3 is 14 residues long. This chain's CDR3 is CASSQDTGLETQYF. Here the CDR3 DNA reads TGCGCCAGCAGCCAGGACACAGGGCTTGAGACCCAGTACTTC.

The chain carries TRBV2 and TRBJ2-1, with D maybe TRBD1 (6 bases). The CDR3 sequence is 16 residues long. The germline V gene has CDR1 SNHLY and CDR2 FYNNEI. V lost 8 bases and J lost 0, with 17 bases in between. CDR3 in DNA: TGTGCCAGCTTAGTTTCCGGGACACACTCCTACAATGAGCAGTTCTTC. Translation: CASLVSGTHSYNEQFF. Drawing the rest from reference TRBV2 and TRBJ2-1, the complete variable domain is EPEVTQTPSHQVTQMGQEVILRCVPISNHLYFYWYRQILGQKVEFLVSFYNNEISEKSEIFDDQFSVERPDGSNFTLKIRSTKLEDSAMYFCASLVSGTHSYNEQFFGPGTRLTVL.

The CDR3 DNA is TGTGCCAGCAGCCGGGACAGGCCCACAGATACGCAGTATTTT. Translation gives CASSRDRPTDTQYF. V and J are TRBV7-2 and TRBJ2-3, with TRBD1 matching over 8 bases. The CDR3 spans 14 residues. Germline loops: CDR1 SGHTA, CDR2 FQGNSA. Unmatched junction bases numbered 3, after V lost 5 bases and J lost 2 bases.

This clone was seen only once. The chain joins TRBV20-1 to TRBJ1-2; no firm D call. V lost 8 bases and J lost 6, with 7 bases in between. CDR1 and CDR2 (germline): DFQATT, SNEGSKA (reference sequence). The CDR3 loop spans 9 amino acids. CDR3: CSLLDGYTF. In DNA form, the CDR3 reads TGCAGTCTTTTAGATGGCTACACCTTC.

CDR3 residues: CASSLVEKLFF. The CDR3, as DNA: TGTGCCAGTAGCTTAGTTGAAAAACTGTTTTTT. The V call is TRBV19, the J call TRBJ1-4; D is unclear. Trimming took 6 bases from V and 7 from J, leaving 6 bases between them. The CDR3 has 11 residues. CDR1 and CDR2 (germline): LNHDA, SQIVND (reference sequence).

V and J are TRBV19 and TRBJ1-1; no firm D call. Germline values: CDR1 LNHDA, CDR2 SQIVND (reference sequence). This CDR3 has 15 residues. V gave up 0 bases and J gave up 3 bases, with 11 bases separating them. This CDR3 is CASSIDGGRDTEAFF. The CDR3 DNA reads as TGTGCCAGTAGTATAGATGGAGGTAGGGACACTGAAGCTTTCTTT.

This chain links TRBV3-1 (or the pseudogene TRBV3-2) with TRBJ2-7; 7 bases agree with TRBD1. CDR1 is LGHDT and CDR2 is YNNKEL in the germline V gene (reference sequence). CDR3 size: 14 residues. Trimming cost V 5 bases and J 3 bases; bases outside gene matches: 7. The DNA for the CDR3 is TGTGCCAGCAGCATCCGACAGGGATACTACGAGCAGTACTTC. As protein: CASSIRQGYYEQYF.

CDR3 protein: CASSQPVGGAPYEQYF. The CDR3, as DNA: TGCGCCAGCAGCCAACCGGTAGGAGGGGCCCCCTACGAGCAGTACTTC. The chain joins TRBV4-1 to TRBJ2-7, with a tentative D call TRBD2 (6 bases). With 2 bases removed from V and 2 bases from J, the gap between germline ends came to 16 bases. Germline CDR1 and CDR2: MGHRA and YSYEKL. This CDR3 has 16 amino acids.

This CDR3 reads CASSESPAVSLGQFF. As DNA, the CDR3 is TGTGCCAGCAGTGAGTCCCCGGCGGTCAGCCTCGGGCAGTTCTTC. The V and J genes are TRBV6-1 and TRBJ2-1; D uncertain. Germline V gene data show CDR1 as MNHNS and CDR2 as SASEGT. The V and J ends lost 3 bases and 12 bases respectively, with 21 bases between them. The CDR3 spans 15 residues.

The chain employs TRBV4-1 and TRBJ1-4; TRBD1 matches at 8 bases. CDR1 is MGHRA, CDR2 YSYEKL, per germline. After removal of 1 base from V and 7 bases from J, the junction contained 5 bases not matched to a gene. The CDR3 consists of 15 residues. The CDR3 sequence: CASSQVDRESEKLFF. The CDR3 region has the DNA TGCGCCAGCAGCCAAGTGGACAGGGAAAGTGAAAAACTGTTTTTT.

This chain uses TRBV7-6 with TRBJ1-4; 12 nucleotides align to TRBD1. Losses at the gene ends were 3 bases for V and 7 bases for J; bases not matched to a gene: 6. Germline loops: CDR1 SGHVS, CDR2 FNYEAQ. The CDR3 covers 16 residues. CDR3 loop: CASSLGTGGVTEKLFF. The CDR3 DNA reads TGTGCCAGCAGCTTGGGGACAGGGGGCGTAACTGAAAAACTGTTTTTT.

The chain is built from TRBV6-6 and TRBJ2-7; 7 nucleotides line up with TRBD2. The germline CDR1 and CDR2 sequences are MNHNY and SVGAGI (reference sequence). CDR3 size: 16 residues. The V gene end was trimmed by 5 bases and the J gene end by 1 base; junction bases not matched to a gene: 11. CDR3 loop: CASSRQRGGWSYEQYF. CDR3 nucleotide sequence: TGTGCCAGCAGTAGGCAAAGGGGAGGGTGGTCCTACGAGCAGTACTTC.

The rearrangement uses TRBV24-1 and TRBJ2-1; tentative D call: TRBD2 (6 bases). Trimming stripped 3 bases from V and 3 bases from J, with 26 bases between. The CDR3 length is 20 residues. Germline values: CDR1 KGHDR, CDR2 SFDVKD. The CDR3 DNA follows: TGTGCCACCAGTGATCCCCGAATGGCTAAGGTGGGAGGAAGCTACAATGAGCAGTTCTTC. Translation gives CATSDPRMAKVGGSYNEQFF.

V and J are TRBV5-1 and TRBJ2-1; 11 nucleotides match TRBD2. V trimming: 2 bases; J trimming: 3 bases; junction bases outside the gene matches: 7. The CDR3 contains 17 residues. CDR1 is SGHRS, CDR2 YFSETQ, per germline. CDR3 sequence: CASSFTSGGSRYNEQFF. The CDR3 DNA is TGCGCCAGCAGCTTTACTAGCGGGGGTTCCCGCTACAATGAGCAGTTCTTC.

Here the CDR3 DNA reads TGTGCCAGCAGCCCCTCCAATCCGGGACAGGGGACAGATACGCAGTATTTT. It specifies CASSPSNPGQGTDTQYF. The chain combines TRBV4-2 with TRBJ2-3; TRBD1 agrees at 10 bases. The CDR3 consists of 17 residues. Germline-derived CDR1 and CDR2 are LGHNA and YNFKEQ. V lost 4 bases, J lost 3 bases, and 10 bases stayed unmatched.

This clone was counted only a few times. The chain combines TRBV3-1 (or the pseudogene TRBV3-2) with TRBJ1-2; perhaps TRBD1 as D (5 bases). Trimming took 4 bases from V and 2 from J, leaving 14 bases between them. The CDR3 totals 15 residues. Germline-derived CDR1 and CDR2 are LGHDT and YNNKEL (reference sequence). Written as DNA, the CDR3 is TGTGCCAGCAGCCCAGTTTTGCAGGGAAACTATGGCTACACCTTC. The encoded protein is CASSPVLQGNYGYTF.

The chain uses TRBV19 and TRBJ2-7, with TRBD2 matching over 14 bases. This CDR3 contains 15 residues. CDR1 and CDR2 (germline): LNHDA, SQIVND (reference sequence). The J segment lost 6 bases and the V segment lost 4 bases, leaving 5 bases of the junction unmatched. In DNA, the CDR3 is TGTGCCAGTAGTACAAGGGGACTAGCGGGAGTCGAGCAGTACTTC. It specifies CASSTRGLAGVEQYF.

CDR3 bases: TGTGCCAGCAGCCCAAGGGACAGGAACACCGGGGAGCTGTTTTTT. The encoded protein is CASSPRDRNTGELFF. The chain has TRBV7-6 and TRBJ2-2; 7 bases align to TRBD1. Germline loops: CDR1 SGHVS, CDR2 FNYEAQ. The CDR3 has 15 amino acids. Trimming cost V 5 bases and J 1 base; bases outside gene matches: 4. Full variable domain (remainder filled in from reference TRBV7-6 and TRBJ2-2): GAGVSQSPRYKVTKRGQDVALRCDPISGHVSLYWYRQALGQGPEFLTYFNYEAQQDKSGLPNDRFSAERPEGSISTLTIQRTEQRDSAMYRCASSPRDRNTGELFFGEGSRLTVL.

The J gene is TRBJ2-1, the V gene TRBV20-1; TRBD2 matches 11 bases. V lost 3 bases and J lost 8; bases outside the gene matches: 6. Germline V gene sequence: CDR1 DFQATT, CDR2 SNEGSKA (reference sequence). CDR3 length: 14 residues. In DNA form, the CDR3 reads TGCAGTGCTAGTCGTAGCGGGAGGGCCGATGAGCAGTTCTTC. Residues: CSASRSGRADEQFF.

The chain carries TRBV4-3 and TRBJ1-2; D gene ambiguous. Germline values: CDR1 LGHNA, CDR2 YSLEER. V shed 4 bases and J shed 1 base, with 13 bases lying between them. The CDR3 runs to 15 residues. The CDR3 coding sequence is TGCGCCAGCAGCCTCACCTCCGGGGTTAACTATGGCTACACCTTC. Encoded protein: CASSLTSGVNYGYTF.

This clone was recorded only once. The chain links TRBV10-3 to TRBJ2-7; 10 positions match TRBD2. V was clipped by 7 bases and J by 4 bases; unmatched bases: 16. Germline values: CDR1 ENHRY, CDR2 SYGVKD. The CDR3 is 17 residues long. The CDR3 DNA is TGTGCCATCACCCCCCATGGGACCGGGACTAGCGTTTACGAGCAGTACTTC. Its protein product is CAITPHGTGTSVYEQYF.

A single count supports this clone. V and J are TRBV10-3 and TRBJ1-2; D perhaps matches TRBD1 (6 bases). This CDR3 contains 15 residues. V was pared by 0 bases and J by 5 bases, with 13 bases between. Germline loops: CDR1 ENHRY, CDR2 SYGVKD. The CDR3 sequence: CAISESKGVRYGYTF. DNA of the CDR3: TGTGCCATCAGTGAGTCGAAGGGGGTGAGGTATGGCTACACCTTC.

The chain couples TRBV6-5 to TRBJ2-6; D is unresolved. Germline values: CDR1 MNHEY, CDR2 SVGAGI. The V and J ends lost 7 bases and 2 bases respectively, with 6 bases between them. This CDR3 spans 13 amino acids. The chain's CDR3 is CASTLPGANVLTF. The CDR3 bases are TGTGCCAGCACCCTACCTGGGGCCAACGTCCTGACTTTC.

This chain joins TRBV7-2 and TRBJ2-2, with D uncertain. Per germline, CDR1 SGHTA and CDR2 FQGNSA. CDR3 length: 15 residues. Trimming cost V 5 bases and J 1 base, with 11 bases left between them. CDR3: CASSLPVVNTGELFF. CDR3 nucleotide sequence: TGTGCCAGCAGCCTTCCTGTTGTGAACACCGGGGAGCTGTTTTTT.

This clone showed up just a few times. The chain links TRBV19 to TRBJ2-2; no definite D call. Germline V gives CDR1 LNHDA, CDR2 SQIVND (reference sequence). V gave up 7 bases and J gave up 3 bases, with 18 bases separating them. The CDR3 spans 16 residues. This CDR3 reads CASIPSWRSDTGELFF. The CDR3, as DNA: TGTGCCAGTATTCCTTCGTGGCGGAGCGACACCGGGGAGCTGTTTTTT. Filled out from reference TRBV19 and TRBJ2-2, the complete variable domain reads DGGITQSPKYLFRKEGQNVTLSCEQNLNHDAMYWYRQDPGQGLRLIYYSQIVNDFQKGDIAEGYSVSREKKESFPLTVTSAQKNPTAFYLCASIPSWRSDTGELFFGEGSRLTVL.

The rearrangement uses TRBV10-1 and TRBJ2-2; 8 bases are a match to TRBD1. The CDR3 is made up of 15 amino acids. Trimming at V came to 4 bases and at J to 5 bases, leaving 6 bases not matched to a gene. Germline V gene data show CDR1 as WNHNN and CDR2 as SYGVQD (reference sequence). The CDR3 DNA sequence: TGCGCCAGCAGTGTCGGACAGGGATTAACCGGGGAGCTGTTTTTT. Encoded protein: CASSVGQGLTGELFF.

The gene calls are TRBV11-2 and TRBJ1-1; the D is unclear. The V gene lost 0 bases and the J gene lost 1 base, with 9 bases spanning the gap. The CDR3 sequence is 15 residues long. Germline CDR1 and CDR2: SGHAT and FQNNGV. The CDR3 loop is CASSLDRSSNTEAFF. DNA for the CDR3: TGTGCCAGCAGCTTAGATCGGAGCTCGAACACTGAAGCTTTCTTT.

The J gene is TRBJ2-7, the V gene TRBV9; 8 bases are shared with TRBD2. Per germline, CDR1 SGDLS and CDR2 YYNGEE. Trimming took 3 bases from V and 2 from J; bases not matched to a gene: 4. The CDR3 has 14 amino acids. The CDR3 coding sequence is TGTGCCAGCAGCGCCAGCGGGAGACCCTACGAGCAGTACTTC. This translates into CASSASGRPYEQYF.